These T cell receptor beta chains were read from a single sample in a study of STAT5B mutations in CD4+ large granular lymphocyte leukemia. The table came from immunoSEQ multiplex PCR; TCRdb's copy has only in-frame clones and leaves some out. The sample yields some 30,000 clones, 65% to 70% seen once. Source material: CD4+ T cells from blood buffy coats. All receptors derive from a human donor in good health. The CDR3 runs from the conserved cysteine through the conserved F or W. Each record gives: D gene, clone size, J gene, V gene, CDR3 DNA, CDR3 protein. The D gene is left open where the match is weak. Size tells how often a clone was seen (once, few, many) or the class of an expanded clone, and some rows leave it out.

.	.	TRBJ2-5	TRBV7-3	TGTGCCAGCAGCAAGGGACTTCAAGAGACCCAGTACTTC	CASSKGLQETQYF
.	once	TRBJ2-3	TRBV7-6	TGTGCCAGCAGCTCCTGGGATACGCAGTATTTT	CASSSWDTQYF
.	.	TRBJ2-7	TRBV10-3	TGTGCCATCAGTATACGGAGCTCCTACGAGCAGTACTTC	CAISIRSSYEQYF
.	.	TRBJ2-7	TRBV10-3	TGTGCCATCAGTGAGTCGTTTCAATGGGGGGCCTCTAACGAGCAGTACTTC	CAISESFQWGASNEQYF
TRBD1	.	TRBJ2-5	TRBV23-1	TGCGCCAGCAGGTGGGGGACAGGCCGGGAGACCCAGTACTTC	CASRWGTGRETQYF
.	.	TRBJ2-7	TRBV9	TGTGCCAGCAGCTCCCGAGGTAGCCCGTACTACGAGCAGTACTTC	CASSSRGSPYYEQYF
.	.	TRBJ1-3	TRBV7-8	TGTGCCAGCAGCCCAGGGGTGGCTGGAAACACCATATATTTT	CASSPGVAGNTIYF
.	.	TRBJ2-3	TRBV10-2	TGCGCCAGCAGTGGGCCCTCCTCCCCTAGCACAGATACGCAGTATTTT	CASSGPSSPSTDTQYF
.	.	TRBJ1-2	TRBV21-1	TGTGCCAGCCCCATAGCCAGGGGCAGTAACTATGGCTACACCTTC	CASPIARGSNYGYTF
TRBD2	.	TRBJ2-3	TRBV7-8	TGTGCCAGCAGCACGGGACTAGCGGGGGGGCCAGATACGCAGTATTTT	CASSTGLAGGPDTQYF
TRBD2	once	TRBJ2-1	TRBV15	TGTGCCACCAGCAGTGACTATAGCGGGGGTGGAGATGAGCAGTTCTTC	CATSSDYSGGGDEQFF
.	.	TRBJ1-3	TRBV25-1	TGTGCCAGCAGTGAACAGAACGGCGGAAACACCATATATTTT	CASSEQNGGNTIYF
.	once	TRBJ1-1	TRBV11-3	TGTGCCAGCAGCTCAGTCGGGGCGGACACTGAAGCTTTCTTT	CASSSVGADTEAFF
.	.	TRBJ2-2	TRBV5-4	TGTGCCAGCAGCCGACTCAGCGGAAACACCGGGGAGCTGTTTTTT	CASSRLSGNTGELFF
.	few	TRBJ1-1	TRBV6-5	TGTGCCAGCAGTTCGATCGAGGGTAACACTGAAGCTTTCTTT	CASSSIEGNTEAFF
TRBD1	.	TRBJ1-2	TRBV27	TGTGCCAGCAGTTTGGGGAGGAGACAGGGGGGCTACACCTTC	CASSLGRRQGGYTF
TRBD2	.	TRBJ2-2	TRBV7-3	TGTGCCAGCAGCTTACGCGGGGGGAACACCGGGGAGCTGTTTTTT	CASSLRGGNTGELFF
.	.	TRBJ2-7	TRBV5-1	TGCGCCAGCAGCTTGGAGGCCACCTACGAGCAGTACTTC	CASSLEATYEQYF
.	.	TRBJ1-4	TRBV7-6	TGTGCCAGTGCACCGGGGGGGACTAATGAAAAACTGTTTTTT	CASAPGGTNEKLFF
.	.	TRBJ2-7	TRBV7-2	TGTGCCAGCAGCTCGACAGGTATCTCCTACGAGCAGTACTTC	CASSSTGISYEQYF
.	.	TRBJ2-7	TRBV2	TGTGCCAGCAGTGAAGCGCTTCCCAGGGGTCCTCTCGAGCAGTACTTC	CASSEALPRGPLEQYF
.	.	TRBJ1-1	TRBV5-4	TGTGCCAGCAGCCTGGGGAACGGAATGAACACTGAAGCTTTCTTT	CASSLGNGMNTEAFF
TRBD1	once	TRBJ1-1	TRBV7-9	TGTGCCAGCAGCTTAGTGCAGGGGGTTGTCGCTGAAGCTTTCTTT	CASSLVQGVVAEAFF
.	.	TRBJ1-5	TRBV6-5	TGTGCCAGCAGTTATCGGGGGAATGGCAATCAGCCCCAGCATTTT	CASSYRGNGNQPQHF
.	few	TRBJ2-7	TRBV5-5	TGTGCCAGCAGCTTGGGGAGGCCAGCCTACGAGCAGTACTTC	CASSLGRPAYEQYF
.	.	TRBJ2-3	TRBV18	TGTGCCAGCTCACCACCGGTTGGACGAGATACGCAGTATTTT	CASSPPVGRDTQYF
.	.	TRBJ2-5	TRBV7-2	TGTGCCAGCAACATCGGGGAGACCCAGTACTTC	CASNIGETQYF
.	.	TRBJ2-7	TRBV6-1	TGTGCCAGCAGTGAAATGACCTACGAGCAGTACTTC	CASSEMTYEQYF
.	.	TRBJ1-4	TRBV7-7	TGTGCTAGCAGCTTCGACCGGGGAGAAAAACTGTTTTTT	CASSFDRGEKLFF
.	.	TRBJ2-3	TRBV19	TGTGCCACTGCGGAGGGGCAGTCGCAGTATTTT	CATAEGQSQYF
.	.	TRBJ1-2	TRBV28	TGTGCCAGCAGTTTTCAGACAGAATCCTATGGCTACACCTTC	CASSFQTESYGYTF
TRBD2	.	TRBJ2-7	TRBV6-1	TGTGCCAGCAGTGAATTAGCGGGGCCGGGAGAGCAGTACTTC	CASSELAGPGEQYF